These 29 T cell receptor beta chains were sequenced from one sample in a study of beta chain features in type 1 diabetes. The investigators reverse transcribed all of the isolated RNA, so they sequenced expressed TCRB transcripts. Some clones are missing from TCRdb's copy, which holds only in-frame ones; the method was immunoSEQ multiplex PCR. The sample contains approximately 300,000 clones, 8% to 13% of which appear only once. Sequences were obtained from naive CD4+ T cells from blood. The origin of the receptors is a woman in her twenties or thirties in good health.

This clone has just a few counts. The rearrangement joins TRBV15 to TRBJ2-5, with D tentatively TRBD2 (5 bases). The germline gives CDR1 LNHNV, CDR2 YYDKDF (reference sequence). Trimming pared 0 bases from V and 4 bases from J, leaving 12 bases between. The CDR3 consists of 15 residues. The CDR3 here is CATSRDAGRGETQYF. The DNA of the CDR3 is TGTGCCACCAGCAGAGATGCCGGACGGGGAGAGACCCAGTACTTC.

This clone was seen a few times. The chain carries TRBV9 and TRBJ2-1, with 9 bases identical to TRBD2. V lost 3 bases, J lost 7 bases, and 8 bases stayed unmatched. The V gene's germline CDR1 is SGDLS and CDR2 YYNGEE. CDR3 length equals 15 residues. This chain's CDR3 is CASSALGTSLNEQFF. The CDR3 nucleotides read TGTGCCAGCAGCGCACTAGGGACTAGCTTGAATGAGCAGTTCTTC.

J is TRBJ2-1 and V is TRBV2; D remains unclear. Trimming pared 4 bases from V and 6 bases from J, leaving 7 bases between. This CDR3 spans 12 amino acids. CDR1 is SNHLY, CDR2 FYNNEI, per germline. DNA of the CDR3: TGTGCCAGCAGTGGCAACATCAATGAGCAGTTCTTC. Its protein product is CASSGNINEQFF.

This clone was seen more than once but under ten times. CDR3 DNA sequence: TGCGCCAGCAGGGGCGGGATGGGACAGGAGGCGAACACTGAAGCTTTCTTT. The encoded protein is CASRGGMGQEANTEAFF. The J gene is TRBJ1-1, the V gene TRBV5-1; 8 bases map to TRBD1. Germline CDR1 reads SGHRS; CDR2 reads YFSETQ. There are 17 residues in the CDR3. J was trimmed by 1 base and V by 5 bases; bases with no gene match: 13.

In this sample, this clone turned up a few times. The rearrangement links TRBV19 to TRBJ2-2; TRBD1 aligns across 9 bases. V gave up 4 bases and J gave up 1 base; unmatched junction bases: 1. The CDR3 sequence is 15 residues long. CDR1 and CDR2 (germline): LNHDA, SQIVND (reference sequence). The CDR3 is CASSTGQGNTGELFF. CDR3 in DNA: TGTGCCAGTAGTACGGGACAGGGGAACACCGGGGAGCTGTTTTTT.

This clone was recorded a few times. V is TRBV6-5 and J is TRBJ1-1, with D perhaps matching TRBD1 (5 bases). The germline gives CDR1 MNHEY, CDR2 SVGAGI. V was pared by 7 bases and J by 0 bases, with 15 bases between. CDR3 length: 15 amino acids. DNA for the CDR3: TGTGCCAGCACCGACGGGGGTCTCATGAACACTGAAGCTTTCTTT. Protein: CASTDGGLMNTEAFF.

This clone was observed a handful of times. This sequence joins TRBV7-2 and TRBJ2-5; 7 bases are a match to TRBD1. This CDR3 comprises 14 residues. The V gene's germline CDR1 is SGHTA and CDR2 FQGNSA. The J segment lost 4 bases and the V segment lost 4 bases, leaving 6 bases of the junction unmatched. CDR3 coding DNA: TGTGCCAGCAGCTCTACAGGGGCAGCAGAGACCCAGTACTTC. Translation gives CASSSTGAAETQYF.

This clone has only a few counts. The chain uses TRBV15 and TRBJ2-1; D perhaps matches TRBD2 (6 bases). CDR1 and CDR2 from the germline V gene are LNHNV and YYDKDF (reference sequence). V lost 1 base, J lost 2 bases, and 9 bases lay in between. This CDR3 region has 15 residues. The CDR3 nucleotides are TGTGCCACCAGCAGAGGCGGGGAGGCCTACAATGAGCAGTTCTTC. Translating gives CATSRGGEAYNEQFF. Complete variable domain (other parts from reference TRBV15 and TRBJ2-1): DAMVIQNPRYQVTQFGKPVTLSCSQTLNHNVMYWYQQKSSQAPKLLFHYYDKDFNNEADTPDNFQSRRPNTSFCFLDIRSPGLGDTAMYLCATSRGGEAYNEQFFGPGTRLTVL.

This clone was seen a few times. The V call is TRBV18, the J call TRBJ2-7, with 11 bases aligning to TRBD2. V lost 5 bases to trimming and J lost 2 bases; unmatched junction nucleotides: 5. The germline gives CDR1 KGHSH, CDR2 LQKENI. The CDR3 length is 15 residues. The DNA of the CDR3 is TGTGCCAGCTCATCAGGGACTAGCGGACCCTACGAGCAGTACTTC. Encoded protein: CASSSGTSGPYEQYF.

V gene TRBV9 combines with J gene TRBJ2-1; D gene uncertain. The V gene's germline CDR1 is SGDLS and CDR2 YYNGEE. Trimming pared 0 bases from V and 0 bases from J, leaving 7 bases between. The CDR3 consists of 15 residues. CDR3 sequence: CASSVDESSYNEQFF. Here the CDR3 DNA reads TGTGCCAGCAGCGTAGACGAGAGCTCCTACAATGAGCAGTTCTTC.

A word on this clone: The junction shows a germline mismatch at one end, possibly a read error. CDR3 protein: CANSFSAGGPVEQFF. CDR3 coding DNA: TGTGCCAACAGCTTCAGTGCGGGAGGGCCTGTTGAGCAGTTCTTC. J is TRBJ2-1 and V is TRBV7-3; 9 nucleotides agree with TRBD2. Germline assignment: CDR1 SGHTA and CDR2 FQGTGA. This CDR3 comprises 15 residues.

This clone was counted a few times. This sequence joins TRBV5-1 and TRBJ1-1; D is unresolved. Per germline, CDR1 SGHRS and CDR2 YFSETQ. The CDR3 loop spans 13 amino acids. Trimming pared 1 base from V and 12 bases from J, leaving 16 bases between. In DNA form, the CDR3 reads TGCGCCAGCAGCTTGCTGGCCGATTTGAAAACTTTCTTT. Its translation is CASSLLADLKTFF.

V is TRBV4-3 and J is TRBJ2-1; 12 nucleotides agree with TRBD2. This CDR3 comprises 17 residues. Germline CDR1 is LGHNA and CDR2 is YSLEER. Unmatched junction bases numbered 8, after V lost 0 bases and J lost 8 bases. The chain's CDR3 is CASSQDRGTSGWDEQFF. CDR3 nucleotide sequence: TGCGCCAGCAGCCAAGATCGCGGGACTAGCGGGTGGGATGAGCAGTTCTTC.

The rearrangement uses TRBV7-2 and TRBJ1-5, with D possibly being TRBD1 (5 bases). Germline assignment: CDR1 SGHTA and CDR2 FQGNSA. This CDR3 has 13 residues. Deletions cut 1 base from V and 6 bases from J, with 7 bases between. CDR3 loop: CASSLVGGQPQHF. CDR3 coding DNA: TGTGCCAGCAGCTTAGTCGGGGGTCAGCCCCAGCATTTT.

This clone was found a few times. V is TRBV7-8 and J is TRBJ2-3; D is ambiguous. Germline V gives CDR1 SGHVS, CDR2 FQNEAQ. The V gene lost 1 base and the J gene lost 2 bases, with 13 bases spanning the gap. The CDR3 is made up of 16 amino acids. This chain's CDR3 is CASSLVQSRSTDTQYF. The CDR3 DNA reads TGTGCCAGCAGCTTAGTCCAGTCGCGGTCCACAGATACGCAGTATTTT.

This chain connects TRBV25-1 to TRBJ2-5, with 8 bases identical to TRBD1. The CDR3 is 14 residues long. Germline V gene lookup returns CDR1 MGHDK and CDR2 SYGVNS. V lost 3 bases, J lost 4 bases, and 4 bases stayed unmatched. Written as DNA, the CDR3 is TGTGCCAGCAGTGACGACAGGGGTGGAGAGACCCAGTACTTC. It is translated as CASSDDRGGETQYF.

The chain employs TRBV30 and TRBJ1-2, with 10 bases aligning to TRBD1. Trimming cost V 0 bases and J 3 bases; bases outside gene matches: 7. CDR1 and CDR2 from the germline V gene are GTSNPN and SVGIG (reference sequence). CDR3 length: 16 residues. CDR3 in amino acids: CAWSVLRQGADYGYTF. The DNA for the CDR3 is TGTGCCTGGAGTGTACTTCGACAGGGGGCTGACTATGGCTACACCTTC.

The gene calls are TRBV9 and TRBJ2-7; TRBD2 is a possible D gene (6 bases). V was pared by 4 bases and J by 2 bases, with 16 bases between. This CDR3 region has 15 residues. Germline-derived CDR1 and CDR2 are SGDLS and YYNGEE. The CDR3 DNA follows: TGTGCCAGCAGCCCAAATGCGGGAAGGGCCTACGAGCAGTACTTC. Its protein product is CASSPNAGRAYEQYF.

The chain links TRBV27 to TRBJ1-2, with 7 bases matching TRBD1. The CDR3 spans 15 residues. V lost 4 bases, J lost 0 bases, and 5 bases stayed unmatched. Germline V gene data show CDR1 as MNHEY and CDR2 as SMNVEV (reference sequence). CDR3 region: CASSSRGTANYGYTF. In nucleotides, the CDR3 is TGTGCCAGCAGTTCAAGGGGGACAGCTAACTATGGCTACACCTTC.

The chain has TRBV5-1 and TRBJ2-3; 7 bases line up with TRBD1. Germline loops: CDR1 SGHRS, CDR2 YFSETQ. J was trimmed by 4 bases and V by 5 bases; bases with no gene match: 7. The CDR3 extends over 14 amino acids. The CDR3 loop is CASSRQGGADTQYF. In nucleotides, the CDR3 is TGCGCCAGCAGTAGACAGGGTGGAGCAGATACGCAGTATTTT.

This clone was seen more than once but under ten times. The V call is TRBV4-3, the J call TRBJ1-2; no definite D call. The germline V gene encodes CDR1 LGHNA and CDR2 YSLEER. The length of the CDR3 is 15 residues. Trimming stripped 1 base from V and 2 bases from J, with 11 bases between. CDR3 protein: CASSQGRGSNYGYTF. For the CDR3, the DNA is TGCGCCAGCAGCCAAGGCAGAGGGAGCAACTATGGCTACACCTTC.

This clone showed up just a few times. The chain combines TRBV18 with TRBJ2-5; no reliable D call. Germline CDR1 is KGHSH and CDR2 is LQKENI. The CDR3 loop spans 16 amino acids. Trimming cost V 3 bases and J 5 bases, with 19 bases left between them. The CDR3 region has the DNA TGTGCCAGCTCACCCAACGGAGCAGCCACCGGGGAGACCCAGTACTTC. Protein product: CASSPNGAATGETQYF.

The CDR3 DNA reads as TGTGCCAGCAGCCCGGACCGGGACTGGACCAATGAGCAGTTCTTC. It yields the protein CASSPDRDWTNEQFF. This chain uses TRBV7-2 with TRBJ2-1, with D maybe TRBD2 (6 bases). Per germline, CDR1 SGHTA and CDR2 FQGNSA. Trimming shortened V by 5 bases and J by 6 bases, and 17 bases separated the two germline ends. The CDR3 spans 15 residues.

V and J are TRBV20-1 and TRBJ2-1; a possible D gene is TRBD2 (5 bases). Per the germline V gene, CDR1 is DFQATT and CDR2 is SNEGSKA (reference sequence). The CDR3 consists of 8 residues. The germline V and J ends were trimmed by 3 bases and 15 bases, with 6 bases remaining between them. Here the CDR3 DNA reads TGCAGTGCTAGTCTAGCGTTCTTC. Protein product: CSASLAFF.

Only a few counts were recorded for this clone. In DNA form, the CDR3 reads TGTGCCAGCAGACCCGGACAGGGGAACACCATATATTTT. Its protein is CASRPGQGNTIYF. The chain uses TRBV6-5 and TRBJ1-3, with 9 bases lining up with TRBD1. The germline V gene encodes CDR1 MNHEY and CDR2 SVGAGI. Trimming at V came to 6 bases and at J to 7 bases, leaving 4 bases not matched to a gene. This CDR3 has 13 residues.

This clone has more than one count but fewer than ten. The V gene is TRBV29-1, the J gene TRBJ2-4; perhaps TRBD1 as D (5 bases). Germline V lookup: CDR1 SQVTM, CDR2 ANQGSEA. The CDR3 is 12 residues long. Deletions cut 1 base from V and 8 bases from J, with 9 bases between. The CDR3 DNA follows: TGCAGCGTTGAAGTGGAAGGGGACATTCAGTACTTC. The encoded protein is CSVEVEGDIQYF.

V gene TRBV5-1 combines with J gene TRBJ2-7, with 8 bases identical to TRBD1. J lost 6 bases, V lost 4 bases, and 12 bases had no gene match. The CDR3 is made up of 15 amino acids. The germline V gene has CDR1 SGHRS and CDR2 YFSETQ. The CDR3 reads CASSRSRGLALEQYF. DNA for the CDR3: TGCGCCAGCAGCCGATCCAGGGGGCTAGCTCTCGAGCAGTACTTC. Full variable domain (outside the CDR3, taken from reference TRBV5-1 and TRBJ2-7): KAGVTQTPRYLIKTRGQQVTLSCSPISGHRSVSWYQQTPGQGLQFLFEYFSETQRNKGNFPGRFSGRQFSNSRSEMNVSTLELGDSALYLCASSRSRGLALEQYFGPGTRLTVT.

This clone came up a few times. V gene TRBV7-9 combines with J gene TRBJ2-7, with 12 bases that match TRBD2. Per the germline V gene, CDR1 is SEHNR and CDR2 is FQNEAQ (reference sequence). Unmatched junction bases numbered 9, after V lost 2 bases and J lost 1 base. The CDR3 loop spans 18 amino acids. This CDR3 reads CASSLRQGTSGRSYEQYF. The CDR3 nucleotides are TGTGCCAGCAGCTTAAGACAGGGGACTAGCGGGCGGTCCTACGAGCAGTACTTC.

This chain connects TRBV30 to TRBJ1-1, with D unresolved. Germline CDR1 reads GTSNPN; CDR2 reads SVGIG (reference sequence). The V end was cut by 0 bases, the J end by 0 bases, with 11 bases between. CDR3 size: 15 residues. This CDR3 is CAWSVLGDLNTEAFF. In nucleotides, the CDR3 is TGTGCCTGGAGTGTACTCGGGGATCTGAACACTGAAGCTTTCTTT. The entire variable domain, with the rest obtained from reference TRBV30 and TRBJ1-1, is as follows: SQTIHQWPATLVQPVGSPLSLECTVEGTSNPNLYWYRQAAGRGLQLLFYSVGIGQISSEVPQNLSASRPQDRQFILSSKKLLLSDSGFYLCAWSVLGDLNTEAFFGQGTRLTVV.